This TCR beta chain was identified in a study of CD8+ T cells in alopecia areata. The CDR3 spans 12 residues. Trimming removed 7 bases from V and 0 bases from J, with 9 bases in between. In germline, CDR1 is SQVTM, CDR2 ANQGSEA. Indicated treatment: oral pan-JAK inhibitor, 5-10 mg twice daily. Sequencing relied on a cDNA template that was reverse transcribed from extracted RNA. Generated by immunoSEQ multiplex PCR, the TCRdb table keeps only in-frame clones and is missing some. Of 90,000 to 150,000 clones listed, 50% to 75% were seen once; the top ten hold around 30%. The rearrangement links TRBV29-1 to TRBJ1-2; D is undetermined. The receptor was isolated from a human donor with alopecia areata. Sequenced material: CD8+ T cells sorted from blood, taken at week 4, from a patient treated with tofacitinib. CDR3 in amino acids: CSADTTNYGYTF. The CDR3 DNA is TGCAGCGCCGACACCACTAACTATGGCTACACCTTC.